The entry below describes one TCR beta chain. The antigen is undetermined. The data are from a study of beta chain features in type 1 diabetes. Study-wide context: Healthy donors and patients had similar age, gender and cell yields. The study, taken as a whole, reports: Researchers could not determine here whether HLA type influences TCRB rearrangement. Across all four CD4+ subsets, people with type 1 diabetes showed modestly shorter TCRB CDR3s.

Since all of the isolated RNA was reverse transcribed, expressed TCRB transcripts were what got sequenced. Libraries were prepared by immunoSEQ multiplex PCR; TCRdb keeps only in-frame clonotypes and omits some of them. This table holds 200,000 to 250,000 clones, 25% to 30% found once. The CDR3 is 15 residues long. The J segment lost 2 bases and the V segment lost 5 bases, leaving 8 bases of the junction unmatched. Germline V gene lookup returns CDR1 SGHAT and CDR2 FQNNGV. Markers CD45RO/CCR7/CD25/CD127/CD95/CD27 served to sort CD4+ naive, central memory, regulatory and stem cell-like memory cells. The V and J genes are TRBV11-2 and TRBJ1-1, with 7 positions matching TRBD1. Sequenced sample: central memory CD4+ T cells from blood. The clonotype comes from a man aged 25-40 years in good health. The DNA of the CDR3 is TGTGCCAGCAGCCCCCTGACAGGGAGCAACACTGAAGCTTTCTTT. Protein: CASSPLTGSNTEAFF. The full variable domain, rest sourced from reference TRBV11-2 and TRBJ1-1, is EAGVAQSPRYKIIEKRQSVAFWCNPISGHATLYWYQQILGQGPKLLIQFQNNGVVDDSQLPKDRFSAERLKGVDSTLKIQPAKLEDSAVYLCASSPLTGSNTEAFFGQGTRLTVV.